This T cell receptor beta chain was captured by sequencing in a study of T-cell reconstitution after alpha-beta-depleted transplantation in children. During its preparation, the TCRbeta library received unique molecular identifiers. TCRdb ran MiXCR on the PCR reads and lists one entry per CDR3 protein. The table records hundreds of thousands of distinct CDR3 sequences, about 9.5% of them present only once. Trimming shortened V by 9 bases and J by 2 bases, and 11 bases separated the two germline ends. Germline V lookup: CDR1 KGHDR, CDR2 SFDVKD. The CDR3 is 13 residues long. Here the sequenced sample was PBMCs from the stem cell graft donor, taken from the stem cell graft. J is TRBJ2-3 and V is TRBV24-1, with a weak D call TRBD2 (5 bases). The sequence derives from a human donor who donated a stem cell graft to a child with acute lymphoblastic leukemia. Here the CDR3 DNA reads TGTGCCACCCGGGATGACAACACAGATACGCAGTATTTT. Translated: CATRDDNTDTQYF.